Sequencing of this T cell receptor (beta chain) was carried out in a study of control samples from healthy donors and cancer patients. Produced via immunoSEQ multiplex PCR; TCRdb's table is partial and in-frame only. The sample yields approximately 140,000 clones, roughly 92% seen once. This CDR3 is built from 15 residues. The junction had 10 bases not matched to a gene; V was cut back by 7 bases and J by 4 bases. CDR1 and CDR2 (germline): MNHEY, SVGAGI. The rearrangement joins TRBV6-5 to TRBJ2-7; 10 bases are a match to TRBD1. Specimen: blood. The sequence was obtained from a man aged 30-40 years in good health. CDR3 amino acids: CASTKEGTGVYEQYF. The CDR3 region has the DNA TGTGCCAGCACCAAAGAAGGGACAGGGGTTTACGAGCAGTACTTC.